This entry lists 9 T cell receptor beta chains sequenced from one sample in a study of memory CD4+ T cells and cytomegalovirus serostatus. The assay was immunoSEQ multiplex PCR, and TCRdb's table has in-frame clones only and misses some. The table has roughly 28,000 clones, 75% to 85% seen once. Single viable CD3+CD4+CD8-CD45RO+ cells were sorted as the memory CD4+ T cells. The sample taken for sequencing was memory CD4+ T cells from blood. The receptor source for this set is an adult in good health and CMV-seronegative.

About this clone: Other DNA sequences in this sample translate to the same CDR3. This chain connects TRBV5-6 to TRBJ2-5, with TRBD1 as a possible D gene (7 bases). CDR1 and CDR2 from the germline V gene are SGHDT and YYEEEE. CDR3 length: 13 amino acids. Trimming left V 5 bases short and J 4 bases short, with 12 bases between. CDR3 DNA: TGTGCCAGCAGTTTTCAGGGGGGAGAGACCCAGTACTTC. Protein product: CASSFQGGETQYF.

The gene calls are TRBV19 and TRBJ1-5; D perhaps matches TRBD1 (5 bases). The CDR3 totals 14 residues. The germline gives CDR1 LNHDA, CDR2 SQIVND (reference sequence). Between the trimmed V and J ends, which lost 3 bases and 7 bases, there was a span of 13 bases. This CDR3 reads CASSIMQGDQPQHF. Written as DNA, the CDR3 is TGTGCCAGTAGTATTATGCAGGGTGACCAGCCCCAGCATTTT.

CDR3 protein: CASNGQLNTEAFF. The DNA for the CDR3 is TGTGCCAGCAATGGACAACTAAACACTGAAGCTTTCTTT. The chain recombines TRBV6-5 with TRBJ1-1; D perhaps matches TRBD1 (5 bases). This CDR3 region has 13 residues. The germline V gene encodes CDR1 MNHEY and CDR2 SVGAGI. Trimming took off 7 bases at V and 2 bases at J, with 11 bases between the two ends.

This chain uses TRBV28 with TRBJ2-1; 11 nucleotides line up with TRBD2. The CDR3 sequence is 16 residues long. CDR1 is MDHEN, CDR2 SYDVKM, per germline. J gave up 5 bases and V 6 bases, and 9 bases lay outside the gene matches. The CDR3: CASRSPTSGGDNEQFF. The CDR3 DNA follows: TGTGCCAGCAGGTCACCTACTAGCGGGGGAGACAATGAGCAGTTCTTC.

The chain uses TRBV5-5 and TRBJ1-3; D remains unclear. The CDR3 is 17 amino acids. CDR1 and CDR2 (germline): SGHKS, YYEKEE (reference sequence). V was pared by 6 bases and J by 0 bases, with 19 bases between. In DNA form, the CDR3 reads TGTGCCAGCACCCGGTATGGGCGGATTGACTCTGGAAACACCATATATTTT. The encoded protein is CASTRYGRIDSGNTIYF.

The chain joins TRBV6-6 to TRBJ2-5, with a possible D match to TRBD2 (7 bases). Per germline, CDR1 MNHNY and CDR2 SVGAGI (reference sequence). This CDR3 region has 15 residues. Trimming removed 10 bases from V and 1 base from J, with 19 bases in between. The CDR3 DNA follows: TGTGCCACCTCCTTAGGGGGGGGCACCCAAGAGACCCAGTACTTC. This encodes CATSLGGGTQETQYF.

The chain is built from TRBV30 and TRBJ2-5, with 11 bases matching TRBD2. CDR3 length: 17 residues. The V and J ends lost 0 bases and 4 bases, in that order; junction bases with no gene match: 10. The germline V gene has CDR1 GTSNPN and CDR2 SVGIG (reference sequence). The chain's CDR3 is CAWSVASGGWSSETQYF. As DNA, the CDR3 is TGTGCCTGGAGTGTGGCTAGCGGGGGGTGGTCTTCAGAGACCCAGTACTTC.

The rearrangement joins TRBV5-1 to TRBJ2-3; no definite D call. The CDR3 is 11 amino acids. The V end lost 7 bases, the J end lost 5 bases, and 8 bases lay between the germline ends. Per germline, CDR1 SGHRS and CDR2 YFSETQ. In nucleotides, the CDR3 is TGCGCCAGCCTAAGAGGAGATACGCAGTATTTT. This encodes CASLRGDTQYF.

The V and J genes are TRBV6-1 and TRBJ1-6, with a tentative D call TRBD1 (5 bases). Germline V lookup: CDR1 MNHNS, CDR2 SASEGT. Trimming removed 1 base from V and 9 bases from J, with 13 bases in between. The CDR3 has 15 amino acids. The CDR3 nucleotides are TGTGCCAGCAGTGAAGGGGGCTCCCTGAGTTCACCCCTCCACTTT. Translation: CASSEGGSLSSPLHF.